This entry lists 10 T cell receptor beta chains sequenced from one sample in a study of CD8+CD57+ T cells in acquired aplastic anemia. Profiles of TCR beta VDJ and CDR3 were generated from a genomic DNA template. TCRdb reanalysed the reads using MiXCR and keeps one entry per CDR3 protein. The sample records roughly 300,000 distinct CDR3 sequences, 50% to 70% being singletons. The sample comprised sorted CD4+, CD8+, or CD8+CD57+ T cells (not recorded which) from PBMCs. The receptors stem from a human donor with severe aplastic anemia or a healthy control (not recorded which).

The V call is TRBV20-1, the J call TRBJ2-5, with 12 nucleotides matching TRBD2. Germline V gene lookup returns CDR1 DFQATT and CDR2 SNEGSKA (reference sequence). The CDR3 is 13 residues long. Trimming cost V 5 bases and J 5 bases; bases outside gene matches: 3. CDR3 sequence: CSASTSGGETQYF. Here the CDR3 DNA reads TGCAGTGCTTCAACTAGCGGGGGGGAGACCCAGTACTTC.

Notes on this clonotype: A much larger clone lies one base from this, so it may be a read error. V gene TRBV20-1 combines with J gene TRBJ2-6; D call uncertain. Germline V gene sequence: CDR1 DFQATT, CDR2 SNEGSKA (reference sequence). The V and J ends lost 1 base and 1 base respectively, with 5 bases between them. CDR3 length equals 14 residues. DNA for the CDR3: TGCAGTGCTAGAGGGGAATCTGGGGCCAACGTCCTGACTTTC. This encodes CSARGESGANVLTF.

V gene TRBV12-3 or TRBV12-4 combines with J gene TRBJ1-1; 7 positions match TRBD1. Trimming removed 5 bases from V and 3 bases from J; junction bases left unmatched: 9. The CDR3 spans 15 residues. In DNA, the CDR3 is TGTGCCAGCAGTCCGGGGACAGTGGGGGACACTGAAGCTTTCTTT. Translating gives CASSPGTVGDTEAFF.

Of note for this clonotype: Germline and junction disagree at one end, which may indicate a read error. The chain is built from TRBV2 and TRBJ2-5; no definite D call. The CDR3 extends over 15 amino acids. Germline values: CDR1 SNHLY, CDR2 FYNNEI. CDR3 sequence (DNA): TGTGCCGGCAGTGGTGGGGTGGGTCGGCGAGAGACCCAGTACTTC. Amino acid sequence: CAGSGGVGRRETQYF.

The chain links TRBV12-3 or TRBV12-4 to TRBJ2-7; 7 positions match TRBD1. The CDR3 consists of 15 residues. V trimming: 6 bases; J trimming: 6 bases; junction bases outside the gene matches: 14. In nucleotides, the CDR3 is TGTGCCAGCAGCAAAAGCCCCACAGGGGTGGGCGAGCAGTACTTC. Translation: CASSKSPTGVGEQYF.

The V and J genes are TRBV5-1 and TRBJ2-6; D not certain. The CDR3 contains 17 residues. The germline V gene has CDR1 SGHRS and CDR2 YFSETQ. The V gene lost 0 bases and the J gene lost 2 bases, with 12 bases spanning the gap. The CDR3 spells CASSLVAPSTGANVLTF. In DNA, the CDR3 is TGCGCCAGCAGCTTGGTGGCGCCTTCCACTGGGGCCAACGTCCTGACTTTC.

As for this clonotype: A junction boundary mismatches the germline segment, possibly from a read error. The V call is TRBV19, the J call TRBJ2-2, with D possibly matching TRBD1 (6 bases). Germline CDR1 reads LNHDA; CDR2 reads SQIVND (reference sequence). The CDR3 loop spans 14 amino acids. CDR3 sequence (DNA): TGTTCCAGTAGTATTGGGGCTAGAGAAGGGGGGCTGTTTTTT. It translates to CSSSIGAREGGLFF.

This clonotype was recorded many times. The rearrangement joins TRBV5-4 to TRBJ1-1; no firm D call. The germline gives CDR1 SGHNT, CDR2 YYREEE (reference sequence). The CDR3 is 17 residues long. V was clipped by 3 bases and J by 4 bases, with 22 bases between them. CDR3: CASSYKVLGLPGTEAFF. CDR3 bases: TGTGCCAGCAGCTACAAGGTGTTAGGTCTTCCCGGCACTGAAGCTTTCTTT.

This clonotype was recorded at least ten times. The rearrangement links TRBV6-5 to TRBJ1-1; no firm D call. V lost 2 bases and J 5 bases, leaving 9 bases between the germline ends. The V gene's germline CDR1 is MNHEY and CDR2 SVGAGI. CDR3 length: 13 amino acids. The CDR3 sequence: CASSYDGFTEAFF. The DNA for the CDR3 is TGTGCCAGCAGTTACGATGGGTTTACTGAAGCTTTCTTT.

The V call is TRBV10-3, the J call TRBJ2-3, with 11 bases identical to TRBD2. Per germline, CDR1 ENHRY and CDR2 SYGVKD. V lost 7 bases, J lost 6 bases, and 9 bases stayed unmatched. CDR3 length: 15 residues. Written as DNA, the CDR3 is TGTGCCATCAACACAGGGAGGACTAGCGGGGATACGCAGTATTTT. Translating gives CAINTGRTSGDTQYF.